This TCR beta chain was sequenced during a study of blood T cell repertoires in COVID-19. Study-level background: COVID-19 samples collected from the United States, Italy and Spain covered acute and convalescent phases. T cells, B-cell-depleted T cells, or PBMCs provided the cDNA or gDNA that served as material.

Authors' processing steps: Amplification of reference gene primers provided the estimated nucleated cell counts. TCRdb's table, derived via immunoSEQ multiplex PCR, lists solely in-frame clones and lacks some. V and J calls and clone size are those listed in that table; D and trimming were worked out from the DNA. The data hold around 250,000 clones, with approximately 82% observed a single time. The CDR3 sequence is 14 residues long. CDR1 is KGHSH and CDR2 is LQKENI in the germline V gene. V was pared by 3 bases and J by 4 bases, with 12 bases between. The V gene is TRBV18, the J gene TRBJ2-5; tentatively, D is TRBD2 (6 bases). Material: peripheral blood. This clonotype was obtained from a man aged 30 to 45 who had recovered from COVID-19. The CDR3 sequence: CASSPTGVGETQYF. In DNA form, the CDR3 reads TGTGCCAGCTCACCCACGGGGGTTGGAGAGACCCAGTACTTC.